The 6 T cell receptor beta chains below all came from one sample that was sequenced in a study of control samples from healthy donors and cancer patients. The repertoire was sequenced with immunoSEQ multiplex PCR; TCRdb's copy has only in-frame clones and lacks some. The data contain around 120,000 clones, about 93% of them singletons. The sequenced material came from blood. These receptors were obtained from a man aged 30 to 39 in good health.

This rearrangement joins TRBV9 to TRBJ2-1; D call uncertain. Germline-derived CDR1 and CDR2 are SGDLS and YYNGEE. The CDR3 loop spans 14 amino acids. V was pared by 8 bases and J by 0 bases, with 12 bases between. The CDR3 DNA reads as TGTGCCAGTTCTCGATCGAGCTCCTACAATGAGCAGTTCTTC. It codes for CASSRSSSYNEQFF.

The chain recombines TRBV15 with TRBJ2-2, with a weak D call TRBD1 (5 bases). Germline loops: CDR1 LNHNV, CDR2 YYDKDF (reference sequence). V shed 0 bases and J shed 3 bases, with 8 bases lying between them. The CDR3 totals 15 residues. The CDR3 here is CATSRDRVDTGELFF. Here the CDR3 DNA reads TGTGCCACCAGCAGAGACAGGGTGGACACCGGGGAGCTGTTTTTT.

This rearrangement joins TRBV5-1 to TRBJ1-5, with a possible D match to TRBD1 (6 bases). This CDR3 is 14 amino acids long. The V and J ends lost 9 bases and 9 bases respectively, with 22 bases between them. CDR1 SGHRS and CDR2 YFSETQ come from the germline V gene. The CDR3 region is CANNHRDGLVPQHF. As DNA, the CDR3 is TGCGCCAACAACCACAGGGACGGGTTGGTGCCCCAGCATTTT.

The rearrangement links TRBV6-6 to TRBJ2-2; D may be TRBD1 or TRBD2 (5 bases each). This CDR3 comprises 12 residues. Germline-derived CDR1 and CDR2 are MNHNY and SVGAGI (reference sequence). V lost 10 bases, J lost 7 bases, and 13 bases lay in between. In DNA, the CDR3 is TGTGCCATCCCCCGGGACCACGGGGAGCTGTTTTTT. Residues: CAIPRDHGELFF.

The rearrangement links TRBV28 to TRBJ2-1; 11 bases fit TRBD2. The CDR3 has 15 residues. V was pared by 8 bases and J by 1 base, with 4 bases of the junction left unmatched. Germline assignment: CDR1 MDHEN and CDR2 SYDVKM. The CDR3 is CASLASGGSYNEQFF. CDR3 bases: TGTGCCAGCTTAGCTAGCGGGGGGTCCTACAATGAGCAGTTCTTC.

This clone appeared once. This sequence joins TRBV11-1 and TRBJ2-5; no clear D gene. The germline V gene encodes CDR1 SGHAT and CDR2 FQDESV (reference sequence). The CDR3 sequence is 14 residues long. V shed 4 bases and J shed 5 bases, with 14 bases lying between them. CDR3 loop: CASSWQTPAETQYF. The CDR3 region has the DNA TGTGCCAGCAGCTGGCAGACACCGGCGGAGACCCAGTACTTC.